The 29 T cell receptor beta chains below all came from one sample that was sequenced in a study of cytomegalovirus exposure and HLA in healthy donors. Researchers ran the PCR with 60 Vbeta and 13 Jbeta primers. The assay was immunoSEQ multiplex PCR, and TCRdb's table has in-frame clones only and misses some. This sample has 120,000 to 150,000 clones, with more than 70% found just once. Sequencing input: PBMCs. Every receptor here comes from a middle-aged woman in good health and CMV-seronegative.

The rearrangement uses TRBV19 and TRBJ1-1; unclear D gene. The CDR3 spans 11 residues. The germline V gene has CDR1 LNHDA and CDR2 SQIVND (reference sequence). The CDR3 loop is CAAGPSTEAFF. The CDR3 nucleotides read TGTGCGGCGGGCCCTTCCACTGAAGCTTTCTTT.

This chain connects TRBV7-9 to TRBJ2-7; 10 bases align to TRBD2. Per the germline V gene, CDR1 is SEHNR and CDR2 is FQNEAQ (reference sequence). The CDR3 has 16 residues. V shed 1 base, J shed 5 bases, and the junction held 8 bases outside the gene matches. CDR3 nucleotides: TGTGCCAGCAGCTTAGGCCTAGCGGGAGAGGGGCACGAGCAGTACTTC. Translation gives CASSLGLAGEGHEQYF.

The chain uses TRBV5-1 and TRBJ1-4; 9 bases line up with TRBD1. This CDR3 is built from 16 residues. Germline V gene data show CDR1 as SGHRS and CDR2 as YFSETQ. The trim removed 4 bases at V and 7 bases at J, leaving 11 bases unmatched. The CDR3: CASSLSTTGGGEKLFF. The DNA of the CDR3 is TGCGCCAGCAGCCTTTCGACCACAGGGGGCGGTGAAAAACTGTTTTTT.

The V and J genes are TRBV4-1 and TRBJ1-2; tentative D call: TRBD1 (6 bases). The CDR3 sequence is 15 residues long. V was clipped by 1 base and J by 1 base, with 10 bases between them. CDR1 MGHRA and CDR2 YSYEKL come from the germline V gene. In DNA, the CDR3 is TGCGCCAGCAGCCAAGTGGGCAGGGGTAACTATGGCTACACCTTC. Translated: CASSQVGRGNYGYTF.

The chain combines TRBV4-1 with TRBJ1-2; no definite D call. The germline CDR1 and CDR2 sequences are MGHRA and YSYEKL. The CDR3 contains 15 residues. V was trimmed by 0 bases and J by 8 bases, leaving 16 bases between them. CDR3 nucleotide sequence: TGCGCCAGCAGCCAAGAAGAGCGGTTTGGGTTCGGCTACACCTTC. The encoded protein is CASSQEERFGFGYTF.

This clone occurred a few times. V usage is TRBV5-1 and J usage is TRBJ1-1, with D tentatively TRBD1 (5 bases). Germline lookup yields CDR1 SGHRS and CDR2 YFSETQ. The germline V and J ends were trimmed by 0 bases and 8 bases, with 11 bases remaining between them. The CDR3 contains 13 residues. The CDR3 region has the DNA TGCGCCAGCAGCTTGGAATATGGGGCCGAAGCTTTCTTT. Translated: CASSLEYGAEAFF.

The CDR3 spells CASLPLTGSYYEQYF. The CDR3 DNA reads TGTGCCAGCCTTCCGCTTACAGGGAGTTACTACGAGCAGTACTTC. The chain has TRBV27 and TRBJ2-7; perhaps TRBD1 as D (6 bases). The V and J ends lost 8 bases and 3 bases respectively, with 20 bases between them. Germline V CDR1 and CDR2: MNHEY, SMNVEV (reference sequence). The length of the CDR3 is 15 residues.

J is TRBJ1-2 and V is TRBV28; D ambiguous. Germline V gene lookup returns CDR1 MDHEN and CDR2 SYDVKM. V was cut by 4 bases and J by 0 bases, with 9 bases left in between. The CDR3 contains 14 residues. This chain's CDR3 is CASSSSTTNYGYTF. DNA of the CDR3: TGTGCCAGCAGTTCATCGACAACTAACTATGGCTACACCTTC.

The chain has TRBV4-1 and TRBJ1-1; no clear D. The V end lost 4 bases, the J end lost 3 bases, and 18 bases lay between the germline ends. The germline V gene encodes CDR1 MGHRA and CDR2 YSYEKL. This CDR3 region has 16 residues. CDR3 sequence: CASSPYYGVGDTEAFF. The CDR3, as DNA: TGCGCCAGCAGCCCCTATTATGGGGTGGGAGACACTGAAGCTTTCTTT.

This clone was detected a few times. The chain links TRBV4-2 to TRBJ2-3; 11 bases map to TRBD2. V trimming: 2 bases; J trimming: 3 bases; junction bases outside the gene matches: 7. Germline assignment: CDR1 LGHNA and CDR2 YNFKEQ. CDR3 length equals 17 residues. Written as DNA, the CDR3 is TGTGCCAGCAGCCAATCTACTTCTAGCGGGGGGACAGATACGCAGTATTTT. As protein: CASSQSTSSGGTDTQYF.

The chain is built from TRBV4-2 and TRBJ2-7, with TRBD2 matching over 15 bases. This CDR3 spans 16 amino acids. V lost 4 bases to trimming and J lost 3 bases; unmatched junction nucleotides: 4. Looked up from germline, CDR1 is LGHNA and CDR2 is YNFKEQ. CDR3 DNA sequence: TGTGCCAGCAGCCGCGGACTAGCGGGGGGGAACTACGAGCAGTACTTC. Translated, it gives CASSRGLAGGNYEQYF.

This clone appeared a few times. The chain uses TRBV5-6 and TRBJ1-4; D gene uncertain. Trimming stripped 4 bases from V and 1 base from J, with 11 bases between. Per the germline V gene, CDR1 is SGHDT and CDR2 is YYEEEE. This CDR3 has 15 residues. CDR3 sequence: CASSRRARTNEKLFF. DNA for the CDR3: TGTGCCAGCAGCCGTCGAGCTAGAACTAATGAAAAACTGTTTTTT.

This sequence joins TRBV11-2 and TRBJ2-7, with D unclear. The length of the CDR3 is 14 residues. CDR1 is SGHAT and CDR2 is FQNNGV in the germline V gene. The ends were cut back, 0 bases at V and 0 bases at J, with 6 bases in the middle. The CDR3 sequence is CASSLETGSYEQYF. CDR3 DNA: TGTGCCAGCAGCTTAGAGACGGGCTCCTACGAGCAGTACTTC.

This CDR3 reads CASSPGQLLNSNQPQHF. Written as DNA, the CDR3 is TGTGCCAGCAGCCCGGGACAGTTACTTAATAGCAATCAGCCCCAGCATTTT. This rearrangement joins TRBV7-8 to TRBJ1-5; TRBD1 matches at 7 bases. With V trimmed by 5 bases and J by 0 bases, 10 bases remained unmatched. Germline V CDR1 and CDR2: SGHVS, FQNEAQ. This CDR3 spans 17 amino acids.

This clone showed up just a few times. V and J are TRBV7-9 and TRBJ1-2; 7 nucleotides agree with TRBD1. There are 15 residues in the CDR3. CDR1 and CDR2 (germline): SEHNR, FQNEAQ (reference sequence). V shed 6 bases, J shed 4 bases, and the junction held 11 bases outside the gene matches. This CDR3 is CASRAGQPSVYGYTF. The DNA for the CDR3 is TGTGCCAGCAGGGCGGGACAGCCCTCGGTCTATGGCTACACCTTC.

The chain couples TRBV6-9 to TRBJ2-7; D is possibly TRBD2 (5 bases). The CDR3 length is 15 residues. V lost 3 bases and J 1 base, leaving 13 bases between the germline ends. Per the germline V gene, CDR1 is MNHGY and CDR2 is SVAAGI. This chain's CDR3 is CASSYEGDSSYEQYF. DNA for the CDR3: TGTGCCAGCAGTTACGAGGGCGACTCATCCTACGAGCAGTACTTC.

The chain carries TRBV7-6 and TRBJ1-2, with D tentatively TRBD1 (6 bases). The germline CDR1 and CDR2 sequences are SGHVS and FNYEAQ. V lost 0 bases, J lost 4 bases, and 12 bases lay in between. The CDR3 length is 15 residues. The DNA for the CDR3 is TGTGCCAGCAGCTTAGCGGGGGGGCTGAGCTATGGCTACACCTTC. The encoded protein is CASSLAGGLSYGYTF.

This chain joins TRBV27 and TRBJ2-2; a possible D gene is TRBD2 (6 bases). The CDR3 extends over 16 amino acids. Germline CDR1 is MNHEY and CDR2 is SMNVEV (reference sequence). The ends were cut back, 1 base at V and 1 base at J, with 10 bases in the middle. The DNA for the CDR3 is TGTGCCAGCAGTTTATTATCGCGGGAGAACACCGGGGAGCTGTTTTTT. This codes for CASSLLSRENTGELFF.

The chain is built from TRBV28 and TRBJ2-7; D is uncertain. The CDR3 contains 12 residues. CDR1 MDHEN and CDR2 SYDVKM come from the germline V gene. Trimming shortened V by 6 bases and J by 4 bases, and 10 bases separated the two germline ends. The CDR3 DNA reads TGTGCCAGCAGGAAACAAAAATACGAGCAGTACTTC. Protein product: CASRKQKYEQYF.

The chain links TRBV5-1 to TRBJ1-5, with D maybe TRBD1 (6 bases). V shed 0 bases and J shed 0 bases, with 13 bases lying between them. The CDR3 has 17 amino acids. Germline values: CDR1 SGHRS, CDR2 YFSETQ. The CDR3 DNA is TGCGCCAGCAGCTTGGGATATAGGGGGATTAGCAATCAGCCCCAGCATTTT. Translated: CASSLGYRGISNQPQHF. Filled out from reference TRBV5-1 and TRBJ1-5, the complete variable domain reads KAGVTQTPRYLIKTRGQQVTLSCSPISGHRSVSWYQQTPGQGLQFLFEYFSETQRNKGNFPGRFSGRQFSNSRSEMNVSTLELGDSALYLCASSLGYRGISNQPQHFGDGTRLSIL.

This clone has a single count. This chain connects TRBV9 to TRBJ2-3, with 9 bases identical to TRBD2. Looked up from germline, CDR1 is SGDLS and CDR2 is YYNGEE. Trimming cost V 4 bases and J 4 bases; bases outside gene matches: 7. The CDR3 consists of 15 residues. The CDR3 region has the DNA TGTGCCAGCAGCCGCGAAAGCGGGAGGTCAGATACGCAGTATTTT. The encoded protein is CASSRESGRSDTQYF.

V usage is TRBV2 and J usage is TRBJ1-2; 10 nucleotides match TRBD1. The V and J ends lost 6 bases and 8 bases, in that order; junction bases with no gene match: 12. Germline lookup yields CDR1 SNHLY and CDR2 FYNNEI. CDR3 length: 15 residues. Here the CDR3 reads CASSPPGQGRRGYTF. CDR3 sequence (DNA): TGTGCCAGCAGCCCCCCGGGACAGGGGCGGAGGGGCTACACCTTC.

This chain connects TRBV6-6 to TRBJ2-3; maybe TRBD2 (5 bases). The CDR3 has 13 residues. Germline V gene sequence: CDR1 MNHNY, CDR2 SVGAGI (reference sequence). With 6 bases removed from V and 7 bases from J, the gap between germline ends came to 14 bases. CDR3 sequence reads: CASRGLGVHTQYF. Written as DNA, the CDR3 is TGTGCCAGCAGGGGCCTCGGGGTCCATACGCAGTATTTT.

This chain joins TRBV27 and TRBJ2-5, with 16 bases lining up with TRBD2. The DNA end is more similar to TRBJ2-7, so the J call may be wrong. This CDR3 is built from 15 residues. Germline CDR1 reads MNHEY; CDR2 reads SMNVEV (reference sequence). CDR3 sequence reads: CASSLGTSGGGEQYF. The CDR3 bases are TGTGCCAGCAGTTTGGGGACTAGCGGGGGGGGCGAGCAGTACTTC.

The chain uses TRBV27 and TRBJ2-2; D may be TRBD1 (6 bases). V lost 6 bases and J 6 bases, leaving 14 bases between the germline ends. The CDR3 has 14 residues. Germline values: CDR1 MNHEY, CDR2 SMNVEV (reference sequence). The CDR3 nucleotides are TGTGCCAGCAGCGATCAAAACAGGGCCGGGGAGCTGTTTTTT. Residues: CASSDQNRAGELFF.

This rearrangement joins TRBV29-1 to TRBJ2-1, with D possibly matching TRBD1 (6 bases). V was trimmed by 5 bases and J by 7 bases, leaving 9 bases between them. CDR1 is SQVTM, CDR2 ANQGSEA, per germline. The CDR3 totals 11 residues. DNA for the CDR3: TGCAGCGTTAAACAGGGTAATGAGCAGTTCTTC. Protein: CSVKQGNEQFF.

Only one count was recorded for this clone. V usage is TRBV4-1 and J usage is TRBJ1-2; 8 nucleotides agree with TRBD1. CDR1 and CDR2 (germline): MGHRA, YSYEKL. This CDR3 comprises 17 residues. Trimming removed 4 bases from V and 4 bases from J; junction bases left unmatched: 14. The CDR3 here is CASSPRQGSSSPYGYTF. The CDR3 nucleotides are TGCGCCAGCAGCCCCCGACAGGGGTCATCATCCCCCTATGGCTACACCTTC.

The rearrangement joins TRBV7-8 to TRBJ2-1; TRBD2 agrees at 9 bases. Trimming cost V 6 bases and J 2 bases; bases outside gene matches: 8. The CDR3 is made up of 16 amino acids. The germline CDR1 and CDR2 sequences are SGHVS and FQNEAQ. CDR3 nucleotide sequence: TGTGCCAGCAGTTATAGGACTAGCGTAACCTACAATGAGCAGTTCTTC. Translated, it gives CASSYRTSVTYNEQFF.

J is TRBJ2-7 and V is TRBV2; tentatively, D is TRBD2 (5 bases). This CDR3 contains 12 residues. Between the trimmed V and J ends, which lost 4 bases and 6 bases, there was a span of 10 bases. Germline assignment: CDR1 SNHLY and CDR2 FYNNEI. The CDR3 protein is CASSAGFSEQYF. The DNA of the CDR3 is TGTGCCAGCAGTGCGGGGTTCTCCGAGCAGTACTTC.